A single sample is the source of the 15 T cell receptor beta chains below, sequenced in a study of blood T cell repertoires in COVID-19. Sequencing was performed with immunoSEQ multiplex PCR; in TCRdb, only in-frame clones are kept and a portion is missing. The sample lists fewer than 700,000 clones; 85% to 90% were seen once. The sequenced material came from peripheral blood. All receptors derive from a woman aged 50 to 60 with COVID-19, enrolled during active disease.

This clone showed up just once. The chain employs TRBV30 and TRBJ2-5; D unclear. The CDR3 covers 10 residues. V was shortened by 3 bases and J by 8 bases, with 7 bases between the two germline ends. Germline V gives CDR1 GTSNPN, CDR2 SVGIG (reference sequence). The CDR3 loop is CAWRQATQYF. CDR3 nucleotides: TGTGCCTGGAGGCAAGCAACCCAGTACTTC. The whole variable domain, remainder taken from reference TRBV30 and TRBJ2-5, is SQTIHQWPATLVQPVGSPLSLECTVEGTSNPNLYWYRQAAGRGLQLLFYSVGIGQISSEVPQNLSASRPQDRQFILSSKKLLLSDSGFYLCAWRQATQYFGPGTRLLVL.

The table lists this clone with a few counts. Other DNA sequences in the same sample also yield this CDR3. The chain carries TRBV20-1 and TRBJ2-2; D is unresolved. The V and J ends lost 0 bases and 9 bases respectively, with 5 bases between them. The CDR3 spans 11 residues. Per germline, CDR1 DFQATT and CDR2 SNEGSKA (reference sequence). The CDR3 spells CSAREGRELFF. For the CDR3, the DNA is TGCAGTGCTAGAGAGGGCAGGGAGCTGTTTTTT.

The chain carries TRBV7-2 and TRBJ2-7; 7 nucleotides agree with TRBD1. Germline CDR1 is SGHTA and CDR2 is FQGNSA. V lost 7 bases and J lost 5; bases outside the gene matches: 8. This CDR3 is 13 amino acids long. This CDR3 reads CASTTQGYHEQYF. The CDR3 DNA is TGTGCCAGCACCACACAGGGGTACCACGAGCAGTACTTC.

The chain uses TRBV28 and TRBJ2-7, with D perhaps matching TRBD2 (6 bases). Trimming left V 6 bases short and J 4 bases short, with 22 bases between. Germline V gene lookup returns CDR1 MDHEN and CDR2 SYDVKM. This CDR3 spans 16 amino acids. The CDR3 nucleotides read TGTGCCAGCAGCCCCCAGCATGGGGGACTGGGATACGAGCAGTACTTC. Translating gives CASSPQHGGLGYEQYF.

This clone appeared once. The chain is built from TRBV2 and TRBJ1-3; D is perhaps TRBD1 (6 bases). V shed 11 bases and J shed 3 bases, with 14 bases lying between them. The CDR3 covers 13 residues. Germline V gives CDR1 SNHLY, CDR2 FYNNEI. The CDR3 here is CAGGGGRGNTIYF. For the CDR3, the DNA is TGTGCCGGAGGGGGGGGTCGTGGAAACACCATATATTTT. Supplemented by reference TRBV2 and TRBJ1-3, the full variable domain reads EPEVTQTPSHQVTQMGQEVILRCVPISNHLYFYWYRQILGQKVEFLVSFYNNEISEKSEIFDDQFSVERPDGSNFTLKIRSTKLEDSAMYFCAGGGGRGNTIYFGEGSWLTVV.

The chain employs TRBV28 and TRBJ1-5; the D gene is possibly TRBD1 (5 bases). Germline V gene sequence: CDR1 MDHEN, CDR2 SYDVKM. The CDR3 contains 14 residues. Trimming shortened V by 6 bases and J by 1 base, and 10 bases separated the two germline ends. The chain's CDR3 is CASSAGFSNQPQHF. The DNA for the CDR3 is TGTGCCAGCAGCGCAGGGTTCAGCAATCAGCCCCAGCATTTT.

The CDR3 sequence: CASSFLAEYNEQFF. The CDR3 DNA reads as TGCGCCAGCAGCTTTTTGGCGGAGTACAATGAGCAGTTCTTC. The chain combines TRBV5-1 with TRBJ2-1; D ambiguous. CDR1 SGHRS and CDR2 YFSETQ come from the germline V gene. CDR3 length: 14 amino acids. Trimming cost V 2 bases and J 4 bases, with 10 bases left between them.

This clone was seen just once. V usage is TRBV18 and J usage is TRBJ1-2, with a tentative D call TRBD1 (6 bases). The V end was cut by 4 bases, the J end by 10 bases, with 13 bases between. Germline V gene lookup returns CDR1 KGHSH and CDR2 LQKENI. The CDR3 sequence is 12 residues long. The CDR3 DNA follows: TGTGCCAGCTCACTCCGGGACACCCTCTACACCTTC. Protein sequence: CASSLRDTLYTF.

The V gene is TRBV27, the J gene TRBJ1-1; D not resolved. The CDR3 has 15 amino acids. V lost 4 bases and J lost 0, with 12 bases in between. CDR1 MNHEY and CDR2 SMNVEV come from the germline V gene (reference sequence). For the CDR3, the DNA is TGTGCCAGCAGTTCCCGCGGGGTATTGAACACTGAAGCTTTCTTT. As protein: CASSSRGVLNTEAFF.

The table lists this clone with a count of one. V and J are TRBV6-6 and TRBJ2-6; a weak D match, TRBD2 (6 bases). The CDR3 extends over 15 amino acids. Germline values: CDR1 MNHNY, CDR2 SVGAGI (reference sequence). The V and J ends lost 5 bases and 0 bases respectively, with 8 bases between them. The CDR3 sequence: CASSGGLSGANVLTF. The CDR3 DNA sequence: TGTGCCAGCAGTGGGGGACTCTCTGGGGCCAACGTCCTGACTTTC.

The chain links TRBV14 to TRBJ2-6; no firm D call. The CDR3 sequence is 15 residues long. Germline CDR1 and CDR2: SGHDN and FVKESK. V lost 1 base to trimming and J lost 2 bases, with 6 bases between them. CDR3 in amino acids: CASSQVTAGANVLTF. The CDR3 nucleotides read TGTGCCAGCAGCCAAGTAACAGCTGGGGCCAACGTCCTGACTTTC.

The V call is TRBV27, the J call TRBJ2-2; 8 nucleotides agree with TRBD1. J was trimmed by 4 bases and V by 5 bases; bases with no gene match: 6. Per germline, CDR1 MNHEY and CDR2 SMNVEV (reference sequence). This CDR3 region has 15 residues. The CDR3 coding sequence is TGTGCCAGCAGTACGACAGGGGATGCCACCGGGGAGCTGTTTTTT. This sequence encodes CASSTTGDATGELFF.

The rearrangement uses TRBV2 and TRBJ2-7, with TRBD1 matching over 9 bases. The length of the CDR3 is 15 residues. The germline V gene has CDR1 SNHLY and CDR2 FYNNEI. V dropped 1 base and J dropped 2; count of bases not matched to a gene: 3. The CDR3 is CASSEDRGPTYEQYF. The DNA of the CDR3 is TGTGCCAGCAGTGAAGACAGGGGGCCGACCTACGAGCAGTACTTC.

This chain links TRBV6-5 with TRBJ2-3, with a tentative D call TRBD1 (5 bases). Germline V gives CDR1 MNHEY, CDR2 SVGAGI. Trimming stripped 1 base from V and 6 bases from J, with 17 bases between. The CDR3 loop spans 16 amino acids. Here the CDR3 reads CASSYLSREGRDTQYF. The DNA of the CDR3 is TGTGCCAGCAGTTACTTGTCCAGGGAAGGCCGGGATACGCAGTATTTT.

The chain links TRBV19 to TRBJ1-2; no firm D call. The CDR3 has 14 residues. CDR1 LNHDA and CDR2 SQIVND come from the germline V gene (reference sequence). V lost 11 bases to trimming and J lost 0 bases, with 16 bases between them. CDR3 in amino acids: CAALGRAANYGYTF. The CDR3 region has the DNA TGTGCCGCCCTGGGGAGGGCTGCTAACTATGGCTACACCTTC.